Sequencing of this T cell receptor beta chain was carried out in a study of cytomegalovirus exposure and HLA in healthy donors. Points from the study as a whole: The authors enumerated some 170 TCR beta chains as linked to cytomegalovirus.

As regards this clone: Its antigen is currently unknown.

The CDR3 is made up of 15 amino acids. With 0 bases removed from V and 0 bases from J, the gap between germline ends came to 9 bases. CDR1 MNHEY and CDR2 SMNVEV come from the germline V gene (reference sequence). PCR primers comprised 60 Vbeta and 13 Jbeta primers. The assay was immunoSEQ multiplex PCR, and TCRdb's table has in-frame clones only and misses some. The specimen's table records under 60,000 clones. Sequencing input: PBMCs. The clonotype originates from a woman aged 25 to 39 in good health and CMV-seropositive. The chain uses TRBV27 and TRBJ2-7; D may be TRBD1 (5 bases). As DNA, the CDR3 is TGTGCCAGCAGTTTATCTAAGACAGCCTCCTACGAGCAGTACTTC. It yields the protein CASSLSKTASYEQYF.